This entry lists 32 T cell receptor beta chains sequenced from one sample in a study of long-term antiretroviral therapy in people with HIV. Runs used v3.0 of the immunoSEQ assay and were done at survey level. Sequencing used immunoSEQ multiplex PCR; TCRdb keeps in-frame clones, though not all of them. The data show 20,000 to 30,000 clones, roughly 85% seen once. The starting material was unsorted PBMCs, obtained 1.2 years after starting antiretroviral therapy. Source of these receptors: a woman between 35 and 50 years old with HIV.

The rearrangement links TRBV19 to TRBJ1-2; possibly TRBD1 for D (5 bases). Between the trimmed V and J ends, which lost 8 bases and 1 base, there was a span of 11 bases. CDR3 length: 13 amino acids. The V gene's germline CDR1 is LNHDA and CDR2 SQIVND (reference sequence). The CDR3 DNA reads as TGTGCCAGTGGGGCAGAGCATAACTATGGCTACACCTTC. It is translated as CASGAEHNYGYTF.

The chain carries TRBV10-2 and TRBJ2-2; 9 bases line up with TRBD1. The junction had 7 bases not matched to a gene; V was cut back by 4 bases and J by 7 bases. Germline V lookup: CDR1 WSHSY, CDR2 SAAADI. This CDR3 region has 15 residues. Written as DNA, the CDR3 is TGCGCCAGCAGTGGGGACAGGGTAAAGGGCGGGGAGCTGTTTTTT. As protein: CASSGDRVKGGELFF.

This chain links TRBV7-9 with TRBJ1-1; the match to TRBD1 covers 7 bases. Trimming removed 4 bases from V and 1 base from J; junction bases left unmatched: 9. There are 16 residues in the CDR3. Germline CDR1 SEHNR, CDR2 FQNEAQ (reference sequence). Here the CDR3 reads CASSSRDSKQNTEAFF. The CDR3, as DNA: TGTGCCAGCAGCTCCCGGGACAGCAAACAGAACACTGAAGCTTTCTTT.

The chain has TRBV6-1 and TRBJ1-2; D perhaps matches TRBD1 (6 bases). Germline V gene data show CDR1 as MNHNS and CDR2 as SASEGT. There are 15 residues in the CDR3. V lost 5 bases to trimming and J lost 0 bases, with 13 bases between them. The CDR3 nucleotides are TGTGCCAGCAGTCCTGGACAGCGAGCTAACTATGGCTACACCTTC. Encoded protein: CASSPGQRANYGYTF.

CDR3 residues: CASSPDASGETQYF. CDR3 nucleotides: TGTGCCAGCAGCCCGGACGCCTCCGGGGAGACCCAGTACTTC. The J gene is TRBJ2-5, the V gene TRBV7-9; unclear D gene. Trimming cost V 5 bases and J 5 bases, with 15 bases left between them. The CDR3 consists of 14 residues. Germline CDR1 reads SEHNR; CDR2 reads FQNEAQ (reference sequence).

This clone appeared a few times. This rearrangement joins TRBV27 to TRBJ2-6; 9 positions match TRBD1. With V trimmed by 3 bases and J by 4 bases, 4 bases remained unmatched. Germline-derived CDR1 and CDR2 are MNHEY and SMNVEV (reference sequence). The CDR3 consists of 16 residues. CDR3 coding DNA: TGTGCCAGCAGTTTCGGACAGGGGAGAGGGGCCAACGTCCTGACTTTC. Translating gives CASSFGQGRGANVLTF.

The chain recombines TRBV6-5 with TRBJ2-7; D unclear. The V end was cut by 6 bases, the J end by 2 bases, with 17 bases between. Germline CDR1 is MNHEY and CDR2 is SVGAGI. CDR3 length equals 15 residues. The CDR3 region has the DNA TGTGCCAGCAGCTCCCCGATGATGACGGCCTACGAGCAGTACTTC. This translates into CASSSPMMTAYEQYF.

The chain uses TRBV6-5 and TRBJ1-6, with D uncertain. This CDR3 is built from 14 residues. The germline gives CDR1 MNHEY, CDR2 SVGAGI. Between the trimmed V and J ends, which lost 2 bases and 7 bases, there was a span of 9 bases. The CDR3: CASSYVRNNSPLHF. In nucleotides, the CDR3 is TGTGCCAGCAGTTACGTAAGGAACAATTCACCCCTCCACTTT.

This sequence joins TRBV5-4 and TRBJ1-2, with 9 nucleotides matching TRBD1. This CDR3 has 14 amino acids. Losses at the gene ends were 5 bases for V and 3 bases for J; bases not matched to a gene: 5. Germline CDR1 SGHNT, CDR2 YYREEE (reference sequence). The CDR3 loop is CASSRDREDYGYTF. In DNA, the CDR3 is TGTGCCAGCAGTCGGGACAGGGAGGACTATGGCTACACCTTC.

This chain joins TRBV11-3 and TRBJ2-2; no clear D. The CDR3 runs to 14 residues. Trimming took off 1 base at V and 0 bases at J, with 3 bases between the two ends. CDR1 is SGHNT and CDR2 is YENEEA in the germline V gene. The DNA of the CDR3 is TGTGCCAGCAGCTTAGGGACGAACACCGGGGAGCTGTTTTTT. It specifies CASSLGTNTGELFF.

The chain employs TRBV27 and TRBJ1-2; TRBD1 matches at 8 bases. In germline, CDR1 is MNHEY, CDR2 SMNVEV (reference sequence). The CDR3 has 15 amino acids. With 5 bases clipped from V and 5 bases from J, the junction kept 10 bases outside the gene matches. This chain's CDR3 is CASSPGTGARYGYTF. Here the CDR3 DNA reads TGTGCCAGCAGTCCCGGGACAGGCGCTAGATATGGCTACACCTTC.

The chain links TRBV6-1 to TRBJ1-5, with 7 nucleotides matching TRBD1. V trimming: 10 bases; J trimming: 4 bases; junction bases outside the gene matches: 13. CDR1 MNHNS and CDR2 SASEGT come from the germline V gene. The CDR3 extends over 15 amino acids. The CDR3: CATDSGTVYNQPQHF. The CDR3, as DNA: TGTGCCACCGATTCCGGGACAGTCTATAATCAGCCCCAGCATTTT.

This rearrangement joins TRBV18 to TRBJ1-3; no firm D call. Trimming took 0 bases from V and 0 from J, leaving 3 bases between them. CDR3 length: 14 amino acids. CDR1 and CDR2 (germline): KGHSH, LQKENI. The CDR3 sequence is CASSPPNSGNTIYF. In nucleotides, the CDR3 is TGTGCCAGCTCACCACCGAACTCTGGAAACACCATATATTTT.

The CDR3: CASSLPGGSYNEQFF. The CDR3 DNA is TGTGCCAGCAGTTTACCGGGAGGGTCCTACAATGAGCAGTTCTTC. V gene TRBV27 combines with J gene TRBJ2-1, with 8 bases lining up with TRBD2. Germline CDR1 and CDR2: MNHEY and SMNVEV (reference sequence). V trimming: 2 bases; J trimming: 1 base; junction bases outside the gene matches: 1. The CDR3 length is 15 residues.

V usage is TRBV7-7 and J usage is TRBJ2-5, with 9 positions matching TRBD1. Trimming removed 10 bases from V and 5 bases from J; junction bases left unmatched: 11. The germline gives CDR1 SSHAT, CDR2 FNYEAQ (reference sequence). CDR3 length equals 14 residues. The CDR3 bases are TGTGCCACTAGTCCGGGACAGGGATGGGAGACCCAGTACTTC. The encoded protein is CATSPGQGWETQYF.

V gene TRBV2 combines with J gene TRBJ1-2; 9 bases map to TRBD1. J was trimmed by 5 bases and V by 4 bases; bases with no gene match: 2. CDR1 SNHLY and CDR2 FYNNEI come from the germline V gene. The CDR3 has 13 amino acids. DNA for the CDR3: TGTGCCAGCAGTGGGACAGGGGATTATGGCTACACCTTC. Translation: CASSGTGDYGYTF. Full variable domain (missing parts from reference TRBV2 and TRBJ1-2): EPEVTQTPSHQVTQMGQEVILRCVPISNHLYFYWYRQILGQKVEFLVSFYNNEISEKSEIFDDQFSVERPDGSNFTLKIRSTKLEDSAMYFCASSGTGDYGYTFGSGTRLTVV.

The gene calls are TRBV29-1 and TRBJ1-1, with D unresolved. The CDR3 is 15 amino acids. Trimming shortened V by 2 bases and J by 0 bases, and 13 bases separated the two germline ends. Germline lookup yields CDR1 SQVTM and CDR2 ANQGSEA. CDR3 amino acids: CSVEKAGLMNTEAFF. The CDR3 nucleotides are TGCAGCGTTGAAAAGGCCGGACTCATGAACACTGAAGCTTTCTTT.

This chain uses TRBV2 with TRBJ2-2; TRBD1 matches 7 bases. V lost 5 bases, J lost 6 bases, and 9 bases stayed unmatched. Germline V gene sequence: CDR1 SNHLY, CDR2 FYNNEI. This CDR3 spans 15 amino acids. CDR3 loop: CASSLGQVRAGELFF. The CDR3 nucleotides are TGTGCCAGCAGTCTCGGACAGGTCAGGGCCGGGGAGCTGTTTTTT.

This clone has only one observation. DNA for the CDR3: TGTGCCAGCAGAGCTGGACTTTACTACGAGCAGTACTTC. Its protein product is CASRAGLYYEQYF. This chain links TRBV6-9 with TRBJ2-7; weak D call: TRBD2 (5 bases). Per the germline V gene, CDR1 is MNHGY and CDR2 is SVAAGI. V was trimmed by 6 bases and J by 3 bases, leaving 12 bases between them. This CDR3 comprises 13 residues.

The V call is TRBV7-9, the J call TRBJ2-7; D not certain. Deletions cut 3 bases from V and 0 bases from J, with 15 bases between. The germline V gene encodes CDR1 SEHNR and CDR2 FQNEAQ (reference sequence). The CDR3 runs to 16 residues. CDR3 loop: CASSFLPGLASYEQYF. CDR3 DNA sequence: TGTGCCAGCAGCTTCCTGCCCGGCTTAGCCTCCTACGAGCAGTACTTC.

The chain carries TRBV14 and TRBJ2-1; no clear D. Germline CDR1 and CDR2: SGHDN and FVKESK. V shed 4 bases and J shed 4 bases, with 5 bases lying between them. The CDR3 totals 12 residues. The CDR3 nucleotides are TGTGCCAGCAGCCCCGTGTACAATGAGCAGTTCTTC. This codes for CASSPVYNEQFF.

The rearrangement uses TRBV19 and TRBJ1-2, with 7 bases identical to TRBD1. Germline CDR1 is LNHDA and CDR2 is SQIVND (reference sequence). There are 15 residues in the CDR3. J was trimmed by 7 bases and V by 3 bases; bases with no gene match: 11. CDR3 DNA sequence: TGTGCCAGTAGTATCCAGGAGGGCAGGGGGTCTGGCTACACCTTC. It encodes CASSIQEGRGSGYTF.

This clone was seen only a few times. The chain carries TRBV6-6 and TRBJ2-2, with D maybe TRBD1 (5 bases). V shed 6 bases and J shed 4 bases, with 12 bases lying between them. CDR1 and CDR2 from the germline V gene are MNHNY and SVGAGI (reference sequence). The CDR3 covers 14 residues. CDR3 DNA sequence: TGTGCCAGCAGGGCAGGGTCGGGCACCGGGGAGCTGTTTTTT. Its protein product is CASRAGSGTGELFF.

This clone was observed a few times. This rearrangement joins TRBV6-1 to TRBJ2-1, with 9 positions matching TRBD2. Germline V lookup: CDR1 MNHNS, CDR2 SASEGT. This CDR3 spans 12 amino acids. DNA for the CDR3: TGTTCCGTGAGCGGGGGGTACAATGAGCAGTTCTTC. Its translation: CSVSGGYNEQFF.

The chain links TRBV12-1 to TRBJ1-5. TRBV12-1 constitutes a pseudogene. This CDR3 is built from 19 residues. Here the CDR3 reads CASSDRRDSRSRHNQPQHF. The CDR3 DNA is TGTGCCAGCAGCGACCGCCGGGACTCACGAAGCAGGCATAATCAGCCCCAGCATTTT.

V gene TRBV7-8 combines with J gene TRBJ1-2; a weak D match, TRBD1 (6 bases). Germline CDR1 reads SGHVS; CDR2 reads FQNEAQ. CDR3 length equals 22 residues. V lost 5 bases, J lost 1 base, and 35 bases lay in between. CDR3 nucleotides: TGTGCCAGCAGCCCCTCAGGCAGGGGCCTCTCTGCCAGACCCTGGAGTAACTATGGCTACACCTTC. Protein product: CASSPSGRGLSARPWSNYGYTF.

The gene calls are TRBV9 and TRBJ2-2; the D is unclear. This CDR3 comprises 14 residues. The germline gives CDR1 SGDLS, CDR2 YYNGEE. V was shortened by 1 base and J by 7 bases, with 11 bases between the two germline ends. The CDR3: CASSVRSSGGELFF. In DNA, the CDR3 is TGTGCCAGCAGCGTACGATCGTCCGGCGGGGAGCTGTTTTTT.

The chain employs TRBV5-6 and TRBJ2-7; 10 bases align to TRBD1. The CDR3 loop spans 13 amino acids. Trimming took 3 bases from V and 5 from J; bases not matched to a gene: 2. From germline, CDR1 is SGHDT and CDR2 YYEEEE. CDR3 DNA sequence: TGTGCCAGCAGCTGGGACAGGGGTAACGAGCAGTACTTC. It codes for CASSWDRGNEQYF.

This clone was recorded a few times. The CDR3 protein is CASSFPGGNQPQHF. CDR3 nucleotide sequence: TGTGCCAGCAGCTTTCCCGGGGGAAATCAGCCCCAGCATTTT. The chain is built from TRBV7-8 and TRBJ1-5, with D perhaps matching TRBD1 (5 bases). The CDR3 spans 14 residues. V lost 3 bases and J 4 bases, leaving 10 bases between the germline ends. Germline CDR1 and CDR2: SGHVS and FQNEAQ.

This sequence joins TRBV5-1 and TRBJ1-1; 9 bases are a match to TRBD1. The V and J ends lost 0 bases and 1 base, in that order; junction bases with no gene match: 1. Per the germline V gene, CDR1 is SGHRS and CDR2 is YFSETQ. CDR3 length: 15 amino acids. The CDR3 nucleotides read TGCGCCAGCAGCTTGGGACAGGGGGGGAACACTGAAGCTTTCTTT. Translating it yields CASSLGQGGNTEAFF.

The chain carries TRBV15 and TRBJ2-1; a weak D match, TRBD1 (5 bases). V gave up 8 bases and J gave up 0 bases, with 14 bases separating them. Germline CDR1 is LNHNV and CDR2 is YYDKDF (reference sequence). There are 15 residues in the CDR3. CDR3 in DNA: TGTGCCACCTGGGGCCGGATGGGCTCCTACAATGAGCAGTTCTTC. Translating gives CATWGRMGSYNEQFF.

The V gene is TRBV5-6, the J gene TRBJ1-2; a possible D gene is TRBD1 (6 bases). The CDR3 is made up of 13 amino acids. V dropped 3 bases and J dropped 6 bases, with 12 bases sitting between them. Germline V gene lookup returns CDR1 SGHDT and CDR2 YYEEEE. CDR3 sequence reads: CASSWGGSNGYTF. The CDR3 region has the DNA TGTGCCAGCAGCTGGGGGGGCTCAAATGGCTACACCTTC.